This is a list of T cell receptor beta chains from one sample in a study of regulatory T cells in long-lasting Graves disease. TCRdb reprocessed the multiplex PCR reads via MiXCR and lists one record per CDR3 protein. The table includes 200,000 to 250,000 distinct CDR3 sequences, about 18% detected once. The sample in question was peripheral blood mononuclear cells (PBMCs), obtained at new diagnosis, from a patient treated with antithyroid drugs. Receptors were obtained from a female donor with Graves disease. Both conserved end residues are part of each CDR3. Fields, in order: clone size, J gene, V gene, D gene, CDR3 DNA, CDR3 protein. A D gene is named only where the DNA matches it firmly. The listing skips clone size in some rows; elsewhere it reads once, few, many or a size class.

abundance: NA; j_gene: TRBJ1-2; v_gene: TRBV10-3; d_gene: TRBD1; CDR3nt: TGTGCCATCAGTACCCGGGACAGCTACTATGGCTACACCTTC; CDR3aa: CAISTRDSYYGYTF
abundance: many; j_gene: TRBJ1-2; v_gene: TRBV28; d_gene: TRBD1; CDR3nt: TGTGCCAGCAGTTCCCTTCCCGACAGGGGGGATGGCTACACCTTC; CDR3aa: CASSSLPDRGDGYTF
abundance: many; j_gene: TRBJ2-7; v_gene: TRBV18; d_gene: NA; CDR3nt: TGTGCCAGCTCACCAGTCAACTCCTACGAGCAGTACTTC; CDR3aa: CASSPVNSYEQYF
abundance: NA; j_gene: TRBJ2-3; v_gene: TRBV2; d_gene: NA; CDR3nt: TGTGCCTCCACGAGCACAGATACGCAGTATTTT; CDR3aa: CASTSTDTQYF
abundance: many; j_gene: TRBJ1-3; v_gene: TRBV20-1; d_gene: NA; CDR3nt: TGCAGTGCTAGAGAGGGAGGGTACGGAAACACCATATATTTT; CDR3aa: CSAREGGYGNTIYF
abundance: many; j_gene: TRBJ2-2; v_gene: TRBV6-2/TRBV6-3; d_gene: TRBD2; CDR3nt: TGTGCCAGCACCCCGGGCGGGAGAGACACCGGGGAGCTGTTTTTT; CDR3aa: CASTPGGRDTGELFF
abundance: NA; j_gene: TRBJ1-5; v_gene: TRBV28; d_gene: NA; CDR3nt: TGTGCCAGCAGTTTACTGACCTATAGCAATCAGCCCCAGCATTTT; CDR3aa: CASSLLTYSNQPQHF
abundance: many; j_gene: TRBJ2-3; v_gene: TRBV6-2/TRBV6-3; d_gene: TRBD2; CDR3nt: TGTGCCAGCTACCCGCGGGGGGGCCCCACAGATACGCAGTATTTT; CDR3aa: CASYPRGGPTDTQYF
abundance: many; j_gene: TRBJ1-2; v_gene: TRBV3-1; d_gene: NA; CDR3nt: TGTGCCAGCAGCCAAGCGGGGGGCAGCGGCTACACCTTC; CDR3aa: CASSQAGGSGYTF
abundance: many; j_gene: TRBJ1-1; v_gene: TRBV15; d_gene: NA; CDR3nt: TGTGCCACCAGGTTAGGAACGAACACTGAAGCTTTCTTT; CDR3aa: CATRLGTNTEAFF
abundance: many; j_gene: TRBJ1-1; v_gene: TRBV7-8; d_gene: NA; CDR3nt: TGTGCCAGCAGCCCTTCTTATGGGGCGTGGTCCCTCTTT; CDR3aa: CASSPSYGAWSLF
abundance: NA; j_gene: TRBJ2-2; v_gene: TRBV5-4; d_gene: NA; CDR3nt: TGTGCCAGCAGCTTGGGGGGGGACACCGGGGAGCTGTTTTTT; CDR3aa: CASSLGGDTGELFF
abundance: many; j_gene: TRBJ2-7; v_gene: TRBV27; d_gene: NA; CDR3nt: TGTGCCAGCAGTTTAATGGCCAGTACCTACGAGCAGTACTTC; CDR3aa: CASSLMASTYEQYF
abundance: few; j_gene: TRBJ1-4; v_gene: TRBV4-1; d_gene: NA; CDR3nt: TGCGCCAGCAGCCAAGATCCCAGTTTTGAGGAACTGTTTTTT; CDR3aa: CASSQDPSFEELFF
abundance: NA; j_gene: TRBJ2-2; v_gene: TRBV12-3/TRBV12-4; d_gene: NA; CDR3nt: TGTGCCAGCAGTTTTGGCGGAGGGACCGGGGAGCTGTTTTTT; CDR3aa: CASSFGGGTGELFF
abundance: NA; j_gene: TRBJ2-5; v_gene: TRBV7-2; d_gene: TRBD2; CDR3nt: TGTGCCAGCAGCTTGGGGGCTAGCGGGGGCCAAGAGACCCAGTACTTC; CDR3aa: CASSLGASGGQETQYF
abundance: many; j_gene: TRBJ2-3; v_gene: TRBV3-1; d_gene: TRBD2; CDR3nt: TGTGCCAGCAGCCAAGGCGGGACTAGCGGTTGGGGTACAGATACGCAGTATTTT; CDR3aa: CASSQGGTSGWGTDTQYF
abundance: NA; j_gene: TRBJ1-5; v_gene: TRBV5-6; d_gene: NA; CDR3nt: TGTGCCAGCAGCTTATGGGGACATAGCAATCAGCCCCAGCATTTT; CDR3aa: CASSLWGHSNQPQHF
abundance: many; j_gene: TRBJ1-6; v_gene: TRBV10-3; d_gene: TRBD1; CDR3nt: TGTGCCATCAGCAAACTGCAGGGGGCGCGTTCACCCCTCCACTTT; CDR3aa: CAISKLQGARSPLHF
abundance: many; j_gene: TRBJ2-7; v_gene: TRBV11-2; d_gene: NA; CDR3nt: TGTGCCAGCAGCTTATTGAGTAGAGCTAACGAGCAGTACTTC; CDR3aa: CASSLLSRANEQYF
abundance: many; j_gene: TRBJ1-1; v_gene: TRBV2; d_gene: NA; CDR3nt: TGTGCCAGCACCAGGGGATCGGAGAACACTGAAGCTTTCTTT; CDR3aa: CASTRGSENTEAFF
abundance: NA; j_gene: TRBJ2-3; v_gene: TRBV18; d_gene: TRBD2; CDR3nt: TGTGCCAGTTGGCGGGAGAGCACAGATACGCAGTATTTT; CDR3aa: CASWRESTDTQYF
abundance: many; j_gene: TRBJ1-1; v_gene: TRBV10-2; d_gene: NA; CDR3nt: TGCGCCAGCAGTGCGTCCCGCGTCGTGAACACTGAAGCTTTCTTT; CDR3aa: CASSASRVVNTEAFF
abundance: many; j_gene: TRBJ1-2; v_gene: TRBV7-2; d_gene: NA; CDR3nt: TGTGCCAGCAGCTTAGATGAGGGACGAGGCTACACCTTC; CDR3aa: CASSLDEGRGYTF
abundance: many; j_gene: TRBJ2-3; v_gene: TRBV5-1; d_gene: TRBD1; CDR3nt: TGCGCCAGCAGCTCAACAGGGGGCCCGGCAGATACGCAGTATTTT; CDR3aa: CASSSTGGPADTQYF
abundance: many; j_gene: TRBJ2-1; v_gene: TRBV2; d_gene: NA; CDR3nt: TGTGCCAATGATCTTTTGCGGTCCTCCTACAATGAGCAGTTCTTC; CDR3aa: CANDLLRSSYNEQFF
abundance: many; j_gene: TRBJ2-1; v_gene: TRBV4-1; d_gene: NA; CDR3nt: TGCGCCAGCACCCCAGTCAGCGGGCCCTACAATGAGCAGTTCTTC; CDR3aa: CASTPVSGPYNEQFF
abundance: NA; j_gene: TRBJ1-1; v_gene: TRBV30; d_gene: NA; CDR3nt: TGTGCCTGGAGTCACAAGACTGAAGCTTTCTTT; CDR3aa: CAWSHKTEAFF
abundance: many; j_gene: TRBJ1-4; v_gene: TRBV12-3/TRBV12-4; d_gene: NA; CDR3nt: TGTGCCAGCAGGCTTACAACTAATGAAAAACTGTTTTTT; CDR3aa: CASRLTTNEKLFF
abundance: few; j_gene: TRBJ2-1; v_gene: TRBV13; d_gene: TRBD2; CDR3nt: TGTGCCAGCAGCTTAGACGCGCGGGAGACCGACAATGAGCAGTTCTTC; CDR3aa: CASSLDARETDNEQFF
abundance: many; j_gene: TRBJ2-1; v_gene: TRBV2; d_gene: NA; CDR3nt: TGTGCCAGCAGTGAATTCACGCGGGGACTCTACAATGAGCAGTTCTTC; CDR3aa: CASSEFTRGLYNEQFF
abundance: few; j_gene: TRBJ2-1; v_gene: TRBV7-3; d_gene: TRBD2; CDR3nt: TGTGCCAGCAGCCTTGTCGGGAGGTTTGGCAATGAGCAGTTCTTC; CDR3aa: CASSLVGRFGNEQFF
abundance: NA; j_gene: TRBJ1-2; v_gene: TRBV9; d_gene: NA; CDR3nt: TGTGCCAGCAGCGGAGGGGGGGGGGACTATGGCTACACCTTC; CDR3aa: CASSGGGGDYGYTF
abundance: many; j_gene: TRBJ1-6; v_gene: TRBV4-2; d_gene: NA; CDR3nt: TGTGCCAGCAGCCAACAGGGAGGACGGGGTTCACCCCTCCACTTT; CDR3aa: CASSQQGGRGSPLHF
abundance: NA; j_gene: TRBJ1-1; v_gene: TRBV5-1; d_gene: NA; CDR3nt: TGCGCCAGCAAGTTTTCCGAGAGCACTGAAGCTTTCTTT; CDR3aa: CASKFSESTEAFF
abundance: many; j_gene: TRBJ2-7; v_gene: TRBV11-2; d_gene: TRBD1; CDR3nt: TGTGCCAGCAGCTTGGACAGGGGGCGTGAGCAGTACTTC; CDR3aa: CASSLDRGREQYF
abundance: NA; j_gene: TRBJ2-1; v_gene: TRBV5-1; d_gene: TRBD2; CDR3nt: TGCGCCAGCAGCCCCTTAGCGGGAGGTTCATACAATGAGCAGTTCTTC; CDR3aa: CASSPLAGGSYNEQFF
abundance: many; j_gene: TRBJ2-1; v_gene: TRBV28; d_gene: NA; CDR3nt: TGTGCCAGCAGTTTTGGGTGGGAGCAGTTCTTC; CDR3aa: CASSFGWEQFF
abundance: many; j_gene: TRBJ2-7; v_gene: TRBV6-5; d_gene: TRBD2; CDR3nt: TGTGCCAGCAGTTACTCGATGGGGACTAGCGGGGCTGAGCAGTACTTC; CDR3aa: CASSYSMGTSGAEQYF
abundance: NA; j_gene: TRBJ1-2; v_gene: TRBV5-1; d_gene: NA; CDR3nt: TGCGCCAGCAGCAGGAAGGAGGGTGGCTATGGCTACACCTTC; CDR3aa: CASSRKEGGYGYTF